Listed here is a single T cell receptor beta chain. Here immunoSEQ multiplex PCR was the method, and the copy in TCRdb shows in-frame clones only, minus some. The repertoire holds roughly 90,000 clones, with roughly 80% as singletons. This sample is part of a study of radiotherapy plus CTLA-4 blockade in lung cancer. Trimming at V came to 2 bases and at J to 7 bases, leaving 7 bases not matched to a gene. Germline loops: CDR1 LGHNT, CDR2 FRNRAP. The CDR3 covers 15 residues. This chain connects TRBV12-5 to TRBJ2-1; TRBD1 matches at 8 bases. This TCR was sampled from a human donor with non-small cell lung cancer that progressed on radiotherapy plus ipilimumab. This specimen was peripheral blood, taken from a patient treated with radiotherapy plus ipilimumab. CDR3 protein: CASGLIQGAGNEQFF. The CDR3 DNA sequence: TGTGCTAGTGGTTTGATCCAGGGGGCCGGAAATGAGCAGTTCTTC.